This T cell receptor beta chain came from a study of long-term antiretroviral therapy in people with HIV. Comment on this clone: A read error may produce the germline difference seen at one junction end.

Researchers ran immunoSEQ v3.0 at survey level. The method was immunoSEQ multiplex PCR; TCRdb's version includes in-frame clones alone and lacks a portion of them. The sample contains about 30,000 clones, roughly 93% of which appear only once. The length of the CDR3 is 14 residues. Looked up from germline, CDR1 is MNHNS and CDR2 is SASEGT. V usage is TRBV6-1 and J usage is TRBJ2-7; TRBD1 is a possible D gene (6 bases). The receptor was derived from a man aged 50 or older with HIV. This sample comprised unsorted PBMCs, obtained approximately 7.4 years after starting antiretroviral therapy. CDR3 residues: CASNEGQQNYEQYF. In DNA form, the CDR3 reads TGTGCCAGCAATGAAGGACAGCAAAACTACGAGCAGTACTTC.